Sequencing of this TCR beta chain was carried out in a study of T-cell reconstitution after alpha-beta-depleted transplantation in children. Study-level findings and limits: Once a year had passed after transplant, T-cell counts and diversity came mostly from newly produced T cells. Certain patients had high TCRbeta diversity at day 60, and it came from recipient T cells and thymic progenitors that survived. Expanded graft clones numbering several hundred reportedly gave rise to alpha-beta T cells about two months after transplant.

Unique molecular identifiers were incorporated when the TCRbeta library was constructed. TCRdb ran MiXCR on the PCR reads and lists one entry per CDR3 protein. The data show approximately 270,000 distinct CDR3 sequences, around 25% seen once. This CDR3 contains 18 residues. From germline, CDR1 is DFQATT and CDR2 SNEGSKA (reference sequence). Trimming shortened V by 4 bases and J by 0 bases, and 24 bases separated the two germline ends. Note on this clonotype: Its antigen is currently unknown.

The sequencing used PBMCs, mostly from graft donor cells, collected 360 days after TCRalphabeta/CD19-depleted stem cell transplant. The clonotype comes from a female patient aged 2-9 years who had a stem cell transplant for congenital amegakaryocytic thrombocytopenia, so the T cells may come from the graft donor. The V call is TRBV20-1, the J call TRBJ1-1; D is unclear. This CDR3 reads CSAILSFRTEKLNTEAFF. The DNA of the CDR3 is TGCAGTGCTATTCTGTCATTTCGGACGGAGAAGTTGAACACTGAAGCTTTCTTT.